This T cell receptor beta chain originates from a study of CD8 T cells in ankylosing spondylitis. Germline CDR1 reads SEHNR; CDR2 reads FQNEAQ (reference sequence). V shed 4 bases and J 4 bases; nucleotides not matched to a gene: 2. The CDR3 is 15 residues long. Study-level findings and limits: There were earlier reports of some motif variants in reactive arthritis synovial fluid and blood.

The authors made TCR beta libraries by quantitative 5'-RACE with molecular barcodes. TCRdb reanalysed the 5' RACE reads using MiXCR and keeps one entry per CDR3 protein. In the table there are roughly 180,000 distinct CDR3 sequences, approximately 9% of which are singletons. This clonotype was picked up a small number of times. The antigen remains unidentified. This receptor was identified in a female donor with ankylosing spondylitis or in good health (not recorded which). This sequence joins TRBV7-9 and TRBJ2-1; the match to TRBD2 covers 12 bases. Specimen: blood, either unsorted or a sorted T cell fraction (not recorded which). The CDR3 loop reads CASSSLAGGYNEQFF. The CDR3 region has the DNA TGTGCCAGCAGCTCCCTAGCGGGAGGGTACAATGAGCAGTTCTTC.